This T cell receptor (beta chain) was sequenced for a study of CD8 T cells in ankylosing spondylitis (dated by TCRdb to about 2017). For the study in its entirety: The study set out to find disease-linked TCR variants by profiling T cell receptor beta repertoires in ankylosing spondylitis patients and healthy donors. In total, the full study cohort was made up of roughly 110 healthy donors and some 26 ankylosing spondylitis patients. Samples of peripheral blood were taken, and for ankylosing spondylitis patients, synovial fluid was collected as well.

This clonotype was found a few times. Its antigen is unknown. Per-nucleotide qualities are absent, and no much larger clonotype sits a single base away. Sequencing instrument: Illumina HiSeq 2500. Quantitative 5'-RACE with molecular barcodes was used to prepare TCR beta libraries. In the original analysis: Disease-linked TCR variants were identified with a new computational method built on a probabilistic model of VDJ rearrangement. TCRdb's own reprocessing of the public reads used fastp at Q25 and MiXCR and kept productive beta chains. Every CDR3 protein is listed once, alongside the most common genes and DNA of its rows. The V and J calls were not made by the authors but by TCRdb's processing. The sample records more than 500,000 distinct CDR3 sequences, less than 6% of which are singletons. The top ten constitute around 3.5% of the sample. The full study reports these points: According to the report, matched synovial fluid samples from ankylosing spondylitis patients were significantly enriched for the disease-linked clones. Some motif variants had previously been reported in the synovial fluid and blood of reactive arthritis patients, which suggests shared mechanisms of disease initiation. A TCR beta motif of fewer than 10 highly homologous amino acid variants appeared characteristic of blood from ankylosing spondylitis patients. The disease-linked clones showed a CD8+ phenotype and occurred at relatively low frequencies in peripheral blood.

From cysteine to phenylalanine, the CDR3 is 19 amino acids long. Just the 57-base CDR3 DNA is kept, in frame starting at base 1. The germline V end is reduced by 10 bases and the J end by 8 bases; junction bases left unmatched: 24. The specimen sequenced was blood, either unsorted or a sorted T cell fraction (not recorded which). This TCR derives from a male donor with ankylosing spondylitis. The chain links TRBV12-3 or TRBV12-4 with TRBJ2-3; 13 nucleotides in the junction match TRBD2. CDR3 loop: CAICPKTSGRLLLHRTQYF. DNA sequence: TGTGCCATCTGCCCCAAGACTAGCGGGAGGCTACTATTACATCGTACGCAGTATTTT.